This TCR beta chain was captured by sequencing in a study of molecular identifiers for immune sequencing clone quantification. Study as a whole: In replicates, the authors split RNA from about 19,000 or 110,000 naive CD8 cells five ways and sequenced four. Findings of the study overall: Spiked Jurkat TCR RNA originating from one cell could reportedly be identified amid around 970,000 naive cells.

For bulk TCR libraries, previously described methods and listed TCR primers were used. TCRdb redid the calling of the PCR reads with MiXCR, one entry per CDR3 protein. Among some 320,000 distinct CDR3 sequences listed, over 20% were seen once. At least ten counts were recorded for this clonotype. Its antigen is not known. Input for naive CD8 libraries was roughly 20,000 to 1,000,000 sorted cells; the RNA fraction used was 10%, 30% or 50%. Germline CDR1 and CDR2: KGHDR and SFDVKD. The CDR3 has 14 residues. V was cut by 4 bases and J by 0 bases, with 5 bases left in between. The chain links TRBV24-1 to TRBJ2-2, with D unresolved. Sequenced: naive CD8+ T cells from blood, with Jurkat cell RNA spiked in. Subset of the sample: FACS-sorted CD8+CD4-CCR7+CD45RA+ naive T cells. This TCR derives from a human donor in good health. Some libraries in this study had Jurkat cell RNA spiked in. The CDR3 bases are TGTGCCACCAGTGACCTTACGAACACCGGGGAGCTGTTTTTT. Translating it yields CATSDLTNTGELFF.